The 26 T cell receptor beta chains listed next were all sequenced from one sample in a study of cytomegalovirus exposure and HLA in healthy donors. Primers: 60 Vbeta forward and 13 Jbeta reverse. Data came from immunoSEQ multiplex PCR; TCRdb stores just in-frame clones and leaves some out. The data show approximately 180,000 clones, about two thirds seen once. The sequencing sample was made of PBMCs. These receptors were collected from a human donor in good health.

The gene calls are TRBV9 and TRBJ1-3; 8 bases map to TRBD1. The junction had 8 bases not matched to a gene; V was cut back by 4 bases and J by 11 bases. Per germline, CDR1 SGDLS and CDR2 YYNGEE. The CDR3 is 13 residues long. CDR3 sequence reads: CASSPTTGAPIYF. DNA of the CDR3: TGTGCCAGCAGCCCGACGACAGGGGCCCCCATATATTTT. Full variable domain (missing parts from reference TRBV9 and TRBJ1-3): DSGVTQTPKHLITATGQRVTLRCSPRSGDLSVYWYQQSLDQGLQFLIQYYNGEERAKGNILERFSAQQFPDLHSELNLSSLELGDSALYFCASSPTTGAPIYFGEGSWLTVV.

The chain combines TRBV28 with TRBJ2-2; D possibly corresponds to TRBD2 (6 bases). Germline values: CDR1 MDHEN, CDR2 SYDVKM. The CDR3 extends over 18 amino acids. The ends were cut back, 4 bases at V and 2 bases at J, with 20 bases in the middle. This chain's CDR3 is CASSYPPWGLKNTGELFF. The CDR3 region has the DNA TGTGCCAGCAGTTATCCCCCTTGGGGACTTAAAAACACCGGGGAGCTGTTTTTT.

This clone was observed a few times. This chain joins TRBV5-1 and TRBJ2-5; 10 positions match TRBD1. The CDR3 loop spans 14 amino acids. Germline V CDR1 and CDR2: SGHRS, YFSETQ. V dropped 4 bases and J dropped 11; count of bases not matched to a gene: 11. The CDR3 reads CASSLGQGRGEQYF. In nucleotides, the CDR3 is TGCGCCAGCAGCCTGGGACAGGGGAGGGGAGAGCAGTACTTC.

The genes are TRBV29-1 and TRBJ1-2, with D unclear. V was pared by 6 bases and J by 0 bases, with 11 bases between. Germline values: CDR1 SQVTM, CDR2 ANQGSEA. The CDR3 spans 13 residues. DNA for the CDR3: TGCAGCGTAGAAAGCTTGACTAACTATGGCTACACCTTC. Translated, it gives CSVESLTNYGYTF.

The chain has TRBV6-6 and TRBJ2-3, with D maybe TRBD1 (6 bases). V was cut by 7 bases and J by 2 bases, with 13 bases left in between. The CDR3 loop spans 14 amino acids. CDR1 is MNHNY, CDR2 SVGAGI, per germline (reference sequence). The CDR3 spells CASNLDRLTDTQYF. In DNA, the CDR3 is TGTGCCAGCAACCTAGACAGGCTCACAGATACGCAGTATTTT.

The gene calls are TRBV9 and TRBJ2-7, with 9 positions matching TRBD1. CDR1 SGDLS and CDR2 YYNGEE come from the germline V gene. After removal of 3 bases from V and 2 bases from J, the junction contained 6 bases not matched to a gene. This CDR3 comprises 15 residues. The CDR3 DNA sequence: TGTGCCAGCAGCGATCGACAGGGGGTGACCTACGAGCAGTACTTC. Its translation: CASSDRQGVTYEQYF. Based on the CDR3 plus reference TRBV9 and TRBJ2-7, the full variable domain is DSGVTQTPKHLITATGQRVTLRCSPRSGDLSVYWYQQSLDQGLQFLIQYYNGEERAKGNILERFSAQQFPDLHSELNLSSLELGDSALYFCASSDRQGVTYEQYFGPGTRLTVT.

The table lists this clone with a count of one. The chain recombines TRBV5-5 with TRBJ1-5; D uncertain. CDR1 and CDR2 (germline): SGHKS, YYEKEE (reference sequence). CDR3 length: 13 amino acids. With 2 bases removed from V and 5 bases from J, the gap between germline ends came to 8 bases. The CDR3 nucleotides read TGTGCCAGCAGCTTTCATCAGGATCAGCCCCAGCATTTT. As protein: CASSFHQDQPQHF. Full variable domain (missing parts from reference TRBV5-5 and TRBJ1-5): DAGVTQSPTHLIKTRGQQVTLRCSPISGHKSVSWYQQVLGQGPQFIFQYYEKEERGRGNFPDRFSARQFPNYSSELNVNALLLGDSALYLCASSFHQDQPQHFGDGTRLSIL.

This chain joins TRBV7-8 and TRBJ2-5; D gene uncertain. Germline V lookup: CDR1 SGHVS, CDR2 FQNEAQ. Trimming took off 3 bases at V and 2 bases at J, with 10 bases between the two ends. The CDR3 has 14 amino acids. This chain's CDR3 is CASSLTLPQETQYF. The CDR3 DNA sequence: TGTGCCAGCAGCTTGACACTCCCACAAGAGACCCAGTACTTC.

The sample holds one count of this clone. The CDR3 sequence: CASSLGAVSFSTDTQYF. In DNA form, the CDR3 reads TGTGCCAGCAGCTTAGGGGCAGTAAGCTTTAGCACAGATACGCAGTATTTT. The rearrangement links TRBV7-6 to TRBJ2-3, with D unclear. V was trimmed by 1 base and J by 0 bases, leaving 14 bases between them. The germline CDR1 and CDR2 sequences are SGHVS and FNYEAQ. This CDR3 is 17 amino acids long.

Worth noting for this clone: A read error may account for a junction end that differs from germline. Other DNA sequences in the same sample also yield this CDR3. The genes are TRBV5-6 and TRBJ2-1; 10 positions match TRBD1. Germline V gives CDR1 SGHDT, CDR2 YYEEEE. The CDR3 is 12 amino acids. The CDR3 sequence is CASRDRGCEQFF. In DNA form, the CDR3 reads TGCGCCAGCAGGGACAGGGGATGTGAGCAGTTCTTC. The variable domain in full, with the rest retrieved from reference TRBV5-6 and TRBJ2-1, is DAGVTQSPTHLIKTRGQQVTLRCSPKSGHDTVSWYQQALGQGPQFIFQYYEEEERQRGNFPDRFSGHQFPNYSSELNVNALLLGDSALYLCASRDRGCEQFFGPGTRLTVL.

The chain couples TRBV5-1 to TRBJ2-2; weak D call: TRBD2 (6 bases). Germline V lookup: CDR1 SGHRS, CDR2 YFSETQ. There are 17 residues in the CDR3. V was trimmed by 2 bases and J by 7 bases, leaving 21 bases between them. The CDR3 loop is CASSFKEQGGVSGELFF. The CDR3 DNA reads as TGCGCCAGCAGCTTTAAGGAGCAGGGAGGTGTAAGCGGGGAGCTGTTTTTT.

The chain links TRBV5-4 to TRBJ2-7; 7 positions match TRBD2. The length of the CDR3 is 14 residues. The ends lost 2 bases at V and 0 bases at J; junction bases unmatched: 2. Germline CDR1 and CDR2: SGHNT and YYREEE (reference sequence). The CDR3 region has the DNA TGTGCCAGCAGCTTTTGGGGGGGCTCCTACGAGCAGTACTTC. Translation gives CASSFWGGSYEQYF.

V and J are TRBV6-5 and TRBJ1-3; tentatively, D is TRBD1 (6 bases). The CDR3 loop spans 16 amino acids. Deletions cut 0 bases from V and 0 bases from J, with 9 bases between. In germline, CDR1 is MNHEY, CDR2 SVGAGI. CDR3 loop: CASSYSQGLSGNTIYF. The CDR3 DNA reads as TGTGCCAGCAGTTACTCACAGGGCCTCTCTGGAAACACCATATATTTT.

This chain connects TRBV5-4 to TRBJ2-4; 7 bases are shared with TRBD2. Germline V lookup: CDR1 SGHNT, CDR2 YYREEE (reference sequence). The CDR3 consists of 16 residues. J gave up 1 base and V 4 bases, and 8 bases lay outside the gene matches. CDR3 sequence reads: CASSPLGGVAKNIQYF. The CDR3, as DNA: TGTGCCAGCAGCCCTCTGGGGGGGGTGGCCAAAAACATTCAGTACTTC.

J is TRBJ2-7 and V is TRBV30, with 8 nucleotides matching TRBD2. The CDR3 is made up of 14 amino acids. After removal of 3 bases from V and 8 bases from J, the junction contained 12 bases not matched to a gene. CDR1 GTSNPN and CDR2 SVGIG come from the germline V gene (reference sequence). The DNA for the CDR3 is TGTGCCTGGAGCGGGGGGGACCAACGGGGCAAGCAGTACTTC. Translating gives CAWSGGDQRGKQYF.

This chain connects TRBV30 to TRBJ2-7; the D gene is possibly TRBD1 (6 bases). Per germline, CDR1 GTSNPN and CDR2 SVGIG (reference sequence). Trimming pared 4 bases from V and 6 bases from J, leaving 19 bases between. The CDR3 has 14 amino acids. Written as DNA, the CDR3 is TGTGCCTGGAACCTTCTGACAGGTTTCGGCGAGCAGTACTTC. Translating it yields CAWNLLTGFGEQYF.

The sample holds a few counts of this clone. V usage is TRBV5-1 and J usage is TRBJ1-2; D is possibly TRBD1 (5 bases). This CDR3 comprises 14 residues. The germline V gene has CDR1 SGHRS and CDR2 YFSETQ. Trimming removed 4 bases at V and 3 bases at J, with 13 bases between. As DNA, the CDR3 is TGCGCCAGCAGCGAGAGGACAATAGACTATGGCTACACCTTC. It yields the protein CASSERTIDYGYTF.

The chain joins TRBV2 to TRBJ1-1; D is uncertain. The V gene lost 1 base and the J gene lost 2 bases, with 17 bases spanning the gap. This CDR3 spans 17 amino acids. The V gene's germline CDR1 is SNHLY and CDR2 FYNNEI. The CDR3 protein is CASSEVVAASVNTEAFF. Here the CDR3 DNA reads TGTGCCAGCAGTGAAGTAGTGGCGGCCTCAGTCAACACTGAAGCTTTCTTT.

V is TRBV10-3 and J is TRBJ2-7; TRBD2 is a possible D gene (5 bases). The CDR3 contains 10 residues. V was shortened by 11 bases and J by 7 bases, with 12 bases between the two germline ends. Germline assignment: CDR1 ENHRY and CDR2 SYGVKD. CDR3 DNA: TGTGCCGTGGAGGAGGTAGAGCAGTACTTC. Translated: CAVEEVEQYF.

The chain combines TRBV7-9 with TRBJ2-5, with 7 bases identical to TRBD2. This CDR3 region has 12 residues. The junction had 2 bases not matched to a gene; V was cut back by 5 bases and J by 5 bases. Per germline, CDR1 SEHNR and CDR2 FQNEAQ (reference sequence). This CDR3 reads CASSAGGETQYF. The CDR3 coding sequence is TGTGCCAGCAGCGCCGGGGGGGAGACCCAGTACTTC.

V usage is TRBV30 and J usage is TRBJ1-4, with D possibly TRBD1 on 5 matching bases. The germline gives CDR1 GTSNPN, CDR2 SVGIG (reference sequence). Trimming stripped 5 bases from V and 4 bases from J, with 11 bases between. The CDR3 covers 13 residues. The CDR3 reads CAWDTGRNEKLFF. Written as DNA, the CDR3 is TGTGCCTGGGACACAGGCCGTAATGAAAAACTGTTTTTT.

V gene TRBV9 combines with J gene TRBJ2-1; no firm D call. Trimming shortened V by 0 bases and J by 10 bases, and 17 bases separated the two germline ends. CDR3 length: 15 amino acids. CDR1 is SGDLS and CDR2 is YYNGEE in the germline V gene. The CDR3 sequence: CASSVVLAPIGEQFF. The CDR3 bases are TGTGCCAGCAGCGTAGTCTTAGCACCGATCGGGGAGCAGTTCTTC.

Here the CDR3 reads CASSPQGRNQPQHF. The CDR3 DNA sequence: TGTGCCAGTAGTCCACAGGGGCGGAATCAGCCCCAGCATTTT. The genes are TRBV19 and TRBJ1-5; TRBD1 matches at 7 bases. Germline-derived CDR1 and CDR2 are LNHDA and SQIVND (reference sequence). V was clipped by 5 bases and J by 4 bases; unmatched bases: 5. The CDR3 has 14 residues. The whole variable domain, filled in from reference TRBV19 and TRBJ1-5, reads DGGITQSPKYLFRKEGQNVTLSCEQNLNHDAMYWYRQDPGQGLRLIYYSQIVNDFQKGDIAEGYSVSREKKESFPLTVTSAQKNPTAFYLCASSPQGRNQPQHFGDGTRLSIL.

This clone was counted a few times. This chain joins TRBV19 and TRBJ2-1; 8 nucleotides match TRBD2. V lost 7 bases and J lost 6; bases outside the gene matches: 14. The length of the CDR3 is 16 residues. The V gene's germline CDR1 is LNHDA and CDR2 SQIVND (reference sequence). The CDR3 nucleotides are TGTGCCAGTACTCCCGGTGGGTACGGGAGGGGCAATGAGCAGTTCTTC. Translating gives CASTPGGYGRGNEQFF.

This sequence joins TRBV27 and TRBJ2-2; the match to TRBD2 covers 16 bases. Germline CDR1 and CDR2: MNHEY and SMNVEV (reference sequence). CDR3 length: 20 amino acids. V lost 7 bases, J lost 3 bases, and 14 bases stayed unmatched. This CDR3 is CASTGEPGLAGGPHTGELFF. The CDR3 bases are TGTGCCAGCACCGGGGAACCGGGACTAGCGGGGGGGCCGCACACCGGGGAGCTGTTTTTT.

The table lists this clone with a count of one. The chain recombines TRBV7-2 with TRBJ2-5, with a possible D match to TRBD2 (6 bases). V lost 0 bases and J 5 bases, leaving 16 bases between the germline ends. The CDR3 sequence is 16 residues long. The germline V gene has CDR1 SGHTA and CDR2 FQGNSA. CDR3: CASSLAGGAGKETQYF. In DNA form, the CDR3 reads TGTGCCAGCAGCTTAGCGGGCGGGGCAGGGAAGGAGACCCAGTACTTC.